This is a list of T cell receptor beta chains from one sample in a study of early T cells in non-severe SARS-CoV-2 infection. TCRdb redid the calling of the 5' RACE reads with MiXCR, one entry per CDR3 protein. The sample consists of more than 65,000 distinct CDR3 sequences, roughly an eighth of them appearing once. The source material was whole blood. These receptors were collected from an adult who was a healthcare worker with PCR-confirmed SARS-CoV-2 infection or an uninfected control (not recorded which). The CDR3 runs from the conserved cysteine through the conserved F or W. The order of the fields is V gene, clone size, J gene, D gene, CDR3 DNA, CDR3 protein. A D gene is named only where the DNA matches it firmly. Clone size, where shown, is once, few, many, or a class for clones that have expanded.

>TRBV9|.|TRBJ2-7|TRBD1
TGTGCCAGCAGCCCCCCCCGGGACAGACCCTACGAGCAGTACTTC
CASSPPRDRPYEQYF
>TRBV29-1|many|TRBJ1-2|TRBD1
TGCAGCGTTGATCCAACCGGGACAGGGGACTATGGCTACACCTTC
CSVDPTGTGDYGYTF
>TRBV11-3|few|TRBJ2-1|TRBD2
TGTGCCAGCAGCCTCGGGACTAGCTTGATTAATGAGCAGTTCTTC
CASSLGTSLINEQFF
>TRBV4-1|few|TRBJ2-7|TRBD1
TGCGCCAGCAGCCTTCACCCCTTGGGGACAGGGTCCTACGAGCAGTACTTC
CASSLHPLGTGSYEQYF
>TRBV27|many|TRBJ2-6|.
TGTGCCAGCCTCTTAAAAGGGACGGGATGGCTTAACTCTGGGGCCAACGTCCTGACTTTC
CASLLKGTGWLNSGANVLTF
>TRBV28|few|TRBJ2-7|TRBD1
TGTGCCAGCAGGTCAGGGGGCGGCGGAGACTACGAGCAGTACTTC
CASRSGGGGDYEQYF
>TRBV28|many|TRBJ2-2|.
TGTGCCAGCAGTCACGGGCTCATCACCGGGGAGCTGTTTTTT
CASSHGLITGELFF
>TRBV30|few|TRBJ1-1|.
TGTGCCTGGAGTGTACCTAGTCAGGGGAACACTGAAGCTTTCTTT
CAWSVPSQGNTEAFF
>TRBV27|few|TRBJ1-5|.
TGTGCCAGCAGCTGGGACACCAATCAGCCCCAGCATTTT
CASSWDTNQPQHF
>TRBV30|.|TRBJ1-1|.
TGTGCCTGGAGTGCGACCTGGAACACTGAAGCTTTCTTT
CAWSATWNTEAFF
>TRBV20-1|many|TRBJ1-3|.
TGCAGTGCTAGAGGGGACGGGAGGTCTGGAAACACCATATATTTT
CSARGDGRSGNTIYF
>TRBV21-1|few|TRBJ2-1|.
TGTGCCAGCAGCAAAGGTCCTAGCCAGAGCTCCTACAATGAGCAGTTCTTC
CASSKGPSQSSYNEQFF
>TRBV28|.|TRBJ1-5|.
TGTGCCAGCAGGATGGGTGGTGACCAGCCCCAGCATTTT
CASRMGGDQPQHF
>TRBV28|many|TRBJ2-7|.
TGTGCCAGCAGTTTAAGGGAGATAGGTGGCGAGCAGTACTTC
CASSLREIGGEQYF
>TRBV20-1|many|TRBJ2-3|TRBD1
TGCAGTGCCCCCGGGGACAGGGGGCAAGATACGCAGTATTTT
CSAPGDRGQDTQYF
>TRBV7-7|.|TRBJ2-7|.
TGTGCCAGCAGCTTAGGCCCTTCAGAGGGGCAGTACTTC
CASSLGPSEGQYF
>TRBV7-9|many|TRBJ2-5|TRBD2
TGTGCCAGCTCTAGGGGACTAGCGGGATCCGCCGGGGAGACCCAGTACTTC
CASSRGLAGSAGETQYF
>TRBV5-1|few|TRBJ1-1|TRBD1
TGCGCCAGCAGCTTGGGTGGGACAGGGGTTGCTGAAGCTTTCTTT
CASSLGGTGVAEAFF
>TRBV18|many|TRBJ1-1|TRBD1
TGTGCCAGCTCAAGACAGGGACAGAACACTGAAGCTTTCTTT
CASSRQGQNTEAFF
>TRBV7-9|few|TRBJ1-4|.
TGTGCCAGCAGCCGGGGAAATGAAAAACTGTTTTTT
CASSRGNEKLFF
>TRBV29-1|few|TRBJ2-7|TRBD1
TGCAGCGTTGAACCGGGACAGGGGGTCGAGCAGTACTTC
CSVEPGQGVEQYF
>TRBV12-3/TRBV12-4|many|TRBJ2-7|.
TGTGCCAGCAGTTTATTAGAGGGACCCACGAGCTCCTACGAGCAGTACTTC
CASSLLEGPTSSYEQYF
>TRBV29-1|many|TRBJ2-5|TRBD2
TGCAGCGTTGAAATGAGCGGGACAGAGACCCAGTACTTC
CSVEMSGTETQYF
>TRBV20-1|few|TRBJ2-1|.
TGCAGTGCTAGAGGACAGCCCTACAATGAGCAGTTCTTC
CSARGQPYNEQFF
>TRBV5-1|.|TRBJ2-5|.
TGCGCCAGCAGCTTGGGCAGCCCATCCGAGGAGACCCAGTACTTC
CASSLGSPSEETQYF
>TRBV6-1|.|TRBJ1-2|.
TGTGCCAGCAGTAGAGCCCCTAACTATGGCTACACCTTC
CASSRAPNYGYTF
>TRBV5-1|.|TRBJ2-3|TRBD2
TGCGCCAGCAGCTTACTAGCGGGAATAACAGATACGCAGTATTTT
CASSLLAGITDTQYF
>TRBV5-1|.|TRBJ1-4|TRBD1
TGCGCCAGCAGCAGAGGACAGGGCGGAGGGGAAAAACTGTTTTTT
CASSRGQGGGEKLFF
>TRBV6-1|medium-sized|TRBJ2-2|TRBD1
TGTGCCAGCAGTGCCGCGGCAGGGGGCTCATCCGGGGAGCTGTTTTTT
CASSAAAGGSSGELFF
>TRBV20-1|many|TRBJ2-3|TRBD2
TGCAGTGCTAGAGTGACAGCGGGAGGTACAGATACGCAGTATTTT
CSARVTAGGTDTQYF
>TRBV10-3|many|TRBJ1-1|.
TGTGCCATCAGTGAGTCCCTGACTGGAGGAACTGAAGCTTTCTTT
CAISESLTGGTEAFF
>TRBV18|.|TRBJ2-7|TRBD2
TGTGCCAGCTCACCACGGCAGCGGGAGACCAACGAGCAGTACTTC
CASSPRQRETNEQYF
>TRBV18|many|TRBJ2-7|TRBD2
TGTGCCAGCTCACCAAGGGGTAATCTAGCGGAGGTCTCCTACGAGCAGTACTTC
CASSPRGNLAEVSYEQYF
>TRBV5-1|few|TRBJ1-4|.
TGCGCCAGCAGCCCGCAGGTCGGGACAACTAATGAAAAACTGTTTTTT
CASSPQVGTTNEKLFF
>TRBV15|many|TRBJ2-1|TRBD2
TGTGCCACCAGCAGACGGACTAGCGGGAACACCTACAATGAGCAGTTCTTC
CATSRRTSGNTYNEQFF
>TRBV27|many|TRBJ2-3|TRBD2
TGTGCCAGCAGTCAGGGACTAGCGGGAGGGAATACGCAGTATTTT
CASSQGLAGGNTQYF
>TRBV29-1|many|TRBJ2-1|.
TGCAGCGTTGAAGAGTTGCGGGAGCAGTTCTTC
CSVEELREQFF
>TRBV29-1|few|TRBJ2-1|TRBD2
TGCAGCGTTGAAGGGGGACTAGCGGGGGAGTACAATGAGCAGTTCTTC
CSVEGGLAGEYNEQFF
>TRBV7-3|few|TRBJ2-3|TRBD2
TGTGCCAGCAGCTTTAGCGGGAGTGGAACAGATACGCAGTATTTT
CASSFSGSGTDTQYF
>TRBV7-8|many|TRBJ2-5|.
TGTGCCAGCAGCTTATCCTGGACCCAGTACTTC
CASSLSWTQYF
>TRBV28|.|TRBJ2-5|.
TGTGCCAGCAGTTCCGGACAGCACCAAGAGACCCAGTACTTC
CASSSGQHQETQYF
>TRBV20-1|many|TRBJ2-1|TRBD2
TGCAGTGCTAGAGGGAGCGTGGGGGGAGGGTTAAATGAGCAGTTCTTC
CSARGSVGGGLNEQFF